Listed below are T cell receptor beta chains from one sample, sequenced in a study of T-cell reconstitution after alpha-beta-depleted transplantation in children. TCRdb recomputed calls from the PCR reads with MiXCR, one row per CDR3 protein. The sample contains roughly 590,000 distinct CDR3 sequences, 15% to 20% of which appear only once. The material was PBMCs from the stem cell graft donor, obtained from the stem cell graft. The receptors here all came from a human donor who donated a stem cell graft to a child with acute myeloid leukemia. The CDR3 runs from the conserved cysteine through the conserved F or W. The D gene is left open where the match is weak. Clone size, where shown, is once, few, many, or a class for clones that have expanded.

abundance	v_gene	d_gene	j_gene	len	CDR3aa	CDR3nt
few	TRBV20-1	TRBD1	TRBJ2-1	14	CSAPRDSPYNEQFF	TGCAGTGCCCCCAGGGACAGCCCCTACAATGAGCAGTTCTTC
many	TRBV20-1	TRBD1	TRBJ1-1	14	CSARDRETGAEAFF	TGCAGTGCTAGAGATCGGGAGACAGGGGCTGAAGCTTTCTTT
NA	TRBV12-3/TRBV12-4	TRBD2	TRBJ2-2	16	CASSPRTRSDTGELFF	TGTGCCAGCAGTCCCAGGACTAGATCTGACACCGGGGAGCTGTTTTTT
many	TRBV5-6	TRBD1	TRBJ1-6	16	CATKNQRTGYNSPLHF	TGTGCCACCAAAAACCAACGGACAGGCTATAATTCACCCCTCCACTTT
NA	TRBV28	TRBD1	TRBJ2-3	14	CASLVRGQTDTQYF	TGTGCCAGCCTCGTCAGGGGGCAGACAGATACGCAGTATTTT
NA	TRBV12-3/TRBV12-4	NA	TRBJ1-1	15	CASSSPAGYLDEAFF	TGTGCCAGCAGTTCTCCGGCGGGGTATTTGGATGAAGCTTTCTTT
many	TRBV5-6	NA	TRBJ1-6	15	CASSDYGTRNSPLHF	TGTGCCAGCAGCGATTACGGGACACGTAATTCACCCCTCCACTTT
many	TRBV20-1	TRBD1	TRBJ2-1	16	CSAREGQVQGANEQFF	TGCAGTGCTAGAGAGGGACAGGTACAAGGGGCCAATGAGCAGTTCTTC
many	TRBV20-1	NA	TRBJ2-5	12	CSARGQQETQYF	TGCAGTGCTAGAGGACAGCAAGAGACCCAGTACTTC
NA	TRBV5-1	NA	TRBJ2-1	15	CASSLLGVAYNEQFF	TGCGCCAGCAGCTTATTGGGGGTGGCCTACAATGAGCAGTTCTTC
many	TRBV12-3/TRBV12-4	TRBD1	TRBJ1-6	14	CASSGQGRASPLHF	TGTGCCAGCAGTGGACAGGGTAGAGCTTCACCCCTCCACTTT
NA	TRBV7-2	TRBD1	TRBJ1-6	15	CASSVRGRSSSPLHF	TGTGCCAGCAGCGTCAGGGGGAGGAGTAGTTCACCCCTCCACTTT
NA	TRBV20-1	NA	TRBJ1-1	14	CSASSRVGNTEAFF	TGCAGTGCTAGCTCCCGGGTCGGCAACACTGAAGCTTTCTTT
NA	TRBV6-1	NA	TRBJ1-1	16	CASSGGRFLLNTEAFF	TGTGCCAGCAGTGGCGGGCGTTTTCTACTGAACACTGAAGCTTTCTTT
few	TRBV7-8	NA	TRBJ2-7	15	CASSPLLARPDEQYF	TGTGCCAGCAGTCCCCTTCTAGCGCGGCCCGACGAGCAGTACTTC
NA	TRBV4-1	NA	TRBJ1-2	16	CASSQDLAAMNNGYTF	TGCGCCAGCAGCCAAGATTTGGCCGCTATGAATAATGGCTACACCTTC
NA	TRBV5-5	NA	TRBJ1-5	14	CASSLRVGNQPQHF	TGTGCCAGCAGCTTAAGGGTTGGCAATCAGCCCCAGCATTTT
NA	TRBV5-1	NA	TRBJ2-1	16	CASSSIIGGSYNEQFF	TGCGCCAGCAGCTCAATAATCGGGGGCTCCTACAATGAGCAGTTCTTC
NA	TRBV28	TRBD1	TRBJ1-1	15	CASSFHTGGGTEAFF	TGTGCCAGCAGTTTCCACACAGGGGGCGGAACTGAAGCTTTCTTT
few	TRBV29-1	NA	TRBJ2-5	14	CSVEEGAAQETQYF	TGCAGCGTTGAAGAAGGGGCAGCTCAAGAGACCCAGTACTTC
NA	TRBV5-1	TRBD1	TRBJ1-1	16	CASSLGQGQPYTEAFF	TGCGCCAGCAGCTTGGGCCAGGGACAGCCTTACACTGAAGCTTTCTTT
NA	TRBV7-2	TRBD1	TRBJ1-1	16	CASSVWTGVRNTEAFF	TGTGCCAGCAGCGTCTGGACAGGGGTTAGGAACACTGAAGCTTTCTTT
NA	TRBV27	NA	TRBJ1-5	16	CASSSYRDYSNQPQHF	TGTGCCAGCAGTTCATACCGGGATTATAGCAATCAGCCCCAGCATTTT
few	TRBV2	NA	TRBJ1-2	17	CASSEVRQGGFDYGYTF	TGTGCCAGCAGTGAAGTTCGGCAGGGAGGTTTCGACTATGGCTACACCTTC
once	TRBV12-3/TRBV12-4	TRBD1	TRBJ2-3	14	CASRRQGSSNTQYF	TGTGCCAGTAGGAGACAGGGAAGCAGTAATACGCAGTATTTT
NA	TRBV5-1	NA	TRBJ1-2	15	CASSLAEPVYYGYTF	TGCGCCAGCAGCTTGGCAGAGCCTGTTTACTATGGCTACACCTTC
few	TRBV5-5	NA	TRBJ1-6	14	CASSIGENASPLHF	TGTGCCAGCAGCATAGGCGAAAACGCTTCACCCCTCCACTTT
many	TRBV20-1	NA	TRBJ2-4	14	CSARGLAAKNIQYF	TGCAGTGCTAGGGGGTTAGCAGCCAAAAACATTCAGTACTTC
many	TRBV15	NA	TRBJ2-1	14	CATSRPMGVNEQFF	TGTGCCACCAGCAGGCCGATGGGGGTGAATGAGCAGTTCTTC
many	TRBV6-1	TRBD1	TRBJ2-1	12	CASLQGANEQFF	TGTGCCAGTCTACAGGGGGCTAATGAGCAGTTCTTC
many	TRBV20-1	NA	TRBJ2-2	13	CSARDWASGELFF	TGCAGTGCTAGAGATTGGGCGTCCGGGGAGCTGTTTTTT
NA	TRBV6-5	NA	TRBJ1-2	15	CASSYARGGSYGYTF	TGTGCCAGCAGTTACGCCAGGGGTGGAAGCTATGGCTACACCTTC
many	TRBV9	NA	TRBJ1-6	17	CASSVSLRARVGSPLHF	TGTGCCAGCAGCGTATCCCTACGAGCAAGGGTTGGGTCACCCCTCCACTTT
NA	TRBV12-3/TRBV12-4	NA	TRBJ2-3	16	CASSLTATPSTDTQYF	TGTGCCAGCAGTCTCACGGCGACCCCAAGCACAGATACGCAGTATTTT
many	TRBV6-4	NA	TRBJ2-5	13	CASSRWVSETQYF	TGTGCCAGCAGTCGTTGGGTATCAGAGACCCAGTACTTC
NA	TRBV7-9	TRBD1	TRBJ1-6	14	CASSSGGGNSPLHF	TGTGCCAGCAGCTCAGGGGGGGGCAATTCACCCCTCCACTTT
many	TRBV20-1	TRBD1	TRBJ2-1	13	CSASWGQGNEQFF	TGCAGTGCTTCGTGGGGACAGGGAAATGAGCAGTTCTTC
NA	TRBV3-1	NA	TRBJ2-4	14	CASSPDSPGDIQYF	TGTGCCAGCAGCCCGGACAGCCCAGGAGACATTCAGTACTTC
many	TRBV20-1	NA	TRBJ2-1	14	CSALAISSYNEQFF	TGCAGTGCCCTAGCGATAAGCTCCTACAATGAGCAGTTCTTC
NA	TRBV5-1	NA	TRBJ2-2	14	CASSAAPGHGELFF	TGCGCCAGCAGCGCCGCACCAGGGCACGGGGAGCTGTTTTTT
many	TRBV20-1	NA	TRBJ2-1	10	CSASADEQFF	TGCAGTGCTTCCGCCGATGAGCAGTTCTTC
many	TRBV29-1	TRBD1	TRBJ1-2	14	CSADRTGGNYGYTF	TGCAGCGCCGACCGGACAGGTGGTAACTATGGCTACACCTTC
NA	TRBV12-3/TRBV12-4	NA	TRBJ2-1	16	CASSLTSPSSYNEQFF	TGTGCCAGCAGTTTAACTAGCCCCAGCTCCTACAATGAGCAGTTCTTC
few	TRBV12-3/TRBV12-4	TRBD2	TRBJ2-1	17	CASSLGTSGGAANEQFF	TGTGCCAGCAGTTTAGGGACTAGCGGGGGGGCCGCCAATGAGCAGTTCTTC
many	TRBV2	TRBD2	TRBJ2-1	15	CASISGGDSYNEQFF	TGTGCCAGCATTAGCGGGGGGGATTCCTACAATGAGCAGTTCTTC